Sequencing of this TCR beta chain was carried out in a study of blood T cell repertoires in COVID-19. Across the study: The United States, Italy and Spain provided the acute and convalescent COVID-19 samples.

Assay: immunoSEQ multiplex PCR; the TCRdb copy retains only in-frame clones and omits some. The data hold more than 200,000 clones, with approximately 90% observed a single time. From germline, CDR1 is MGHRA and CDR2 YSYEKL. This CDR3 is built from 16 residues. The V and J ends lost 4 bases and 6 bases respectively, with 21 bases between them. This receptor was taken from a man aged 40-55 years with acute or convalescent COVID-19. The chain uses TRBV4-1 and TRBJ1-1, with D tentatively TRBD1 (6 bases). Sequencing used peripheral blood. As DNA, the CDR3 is TGCGCCAGCAGCCCAACTAAGAACAGGGAGAAACCTGAAGCTTTCTTT. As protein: CASSPTKNREKPEAFF.